Below are 19 T cell receptor beta chains sequenced from a single sample in a study of T cells in Graves' hyperthyroidism and ophthalmopathy. Researchers amplified the TCR beta CDR3 regions from RNA transcripts. First-round RT-PCR of the TCR CDR3 relied on the HTBI primer set. MiXCR was run by TCRdb on the multiplex PCR reads, yielding one entry per CDR3 protein. The repertoire consists of around 350,000 distinct CDR3 sequences, with 20% to 25% occurring once and the leading ten covering less than 75%. Sequenced sample: blood. These receptors came from a man aged 45 to 65 with Graves' hyperthyroidism.

The chain has TRBV29-1 and TRBJ2-3; D is unresolved. V lost 4 bases and J 0 bases, leaving 2 bases between the germline ends. This CDR3 has 11 residues. Germline lookup yields CDR1 SQVTM and CDR2 ANQGSEA. In nucleotides, the CDR3 is TGCAGCGTTGGAAGCACAGATACGCAGTATTTT. Translating gives CSVGSTDTQYF.

The V and J genes are TRBV27 and TRBJ2-3; 14 bases agree with TRBD2. Germline trimming cut 4 bases from V and 5 bases from J; bases unmatched to any gene: 8. Germline CDR1 reads MNHEY; CDR2 reads SMNVEV (reference sequence). The CDR3 totals 17 residues. The CDR3 coding sequence is TGTGCCAGCAGTTCCAGACTAGCGGGAGGGAGGTTAGATACGCAGTATTTT. Its protein product is CASSSRLAGGRLDTQYF.

The chain uses TRBV18 and TRBJ1-5; D is uncertain. The CDR3 loop spans 13 amino acids. CDR1 is KGHSH, CDR2 LQKENI, per germline. The V end lost 6 bases, the J end lost 5 bases, and 11 bases lay between the germline ends. The CDR3 here is CASSEDGDQPQHF. CDR3 nucleotide sequence: TGTGCCAGCTCCGAGGACGGGGATCAGCCCCAGCATTTT.

J is TRBJ2-2 and V is TRBV12-3 or TRBV12-4; D is unresolved. The V end lost 2 bases, the J end lost 8 bases, and 9 bases lay between the germline ends. The CDR3 covers 13 residues. CDR3 coding DNA: TGTGCCAGCAGTTTACTCTTCTTAGGGGAGCTGTTTTTT. This encodes CASSLLFLGELFF.

The chain uses TRBV20-1 and TRBJ2-2; the D is unclear. This CDR3 spans 12 amino acids. Germline V gene lookup returns CDR1 DFQATT and CDR2 SNEGSKA (reference sequence). V was pared by 0 bases and J by 7 bases, with 6 bases between. The CDR3 DNA sequence: TGCAGTGCTAGAGATCTTGGCGGGGAGCTGTTTTTT. It translates to CSARDLGGELFF.

This chain links TRBV12-3 or TRBV12-4 with TRBJ1-3, with D uncertain. This CDR3 has 15 amino acids. V was pared by 3 bases and J by 0 bases, with 9 bases between. The CDR3 DNA follows: TGTGCCAGCAGTTTTTCTGCACGCTCTGGAAACACCATATATTTT. Translated: CASSFSARSGNTIYF.

This clonotype was counted only a few times. The chain employs TRBV27 and TRBJ2-3, with D unresolved. The germline CDR1 and CDR2 sequences are MNHEY and SMNVEV (reference sequence). V lost 7 bases and J 0 bases, leaving 14 bases between the germline ends. This CDR3 has 15 residues. The CDR3 loop is CASMGFSPSTDTQYF. As DNA, the CDR3 is TGTGCCAGCATGGGGTTTAGCCCGAGCACAGATACGCAGTATTTT.

This clonotype was detected many times. This chain links TRBV3-1 with TRBJ2-7, with 9 bases that match TRBD1. This CDR3 is 14 amino acids long. Trimming at V came to 5 bases and at J to 6 bases, leaving 8 bases not matched to a gene. Looked up from germline, CDR1 is LGHDT and CDR2 is YNNKEL (reference sequence). The CDR3 nucleotides read TGTGCCAGCAGCGCCTGGACAGGGGTGGGCGAGCAGTACTTC. This translates into CASSAWTGVGEQYF.

CDR3 region: CASSFGQGARSAFF. CDR3 DNA: TGTGCCAGCAGCTTTGGACAGGGGGCGAGGTCCGCTTTCTTT. The chain links TRBV7-9 to TRBJ1-1; TRBD1 matches 11 bases. Germline trimming cut 3 bases from V and 11 bases from J; bases unmatched to any gene: 8. Germline V gene lookup returns CDR1 SEHNR and CDR2 FQNEAQ (reference sequence). The CDR3 loop spans 14 amino acids.

This clonotype was counted ten times or more. J is TRBJ2-5 and V is TRBV12-3 or TRBV12-4; maybe TRBD2 (6 bases). The length of the CDR3 is 15 residues. Trimming took off 2 bases at V and 7 bases at J, with 17 bases between the two ends. The CDR3 protein is CASSLRRDGGATQYF. CDR3 DNA: TGTGCCAGCAGTTTAAGGCGGGACGGTGGCGCGACCCAGTACTTC.

The sample holds a few counts of this clonotype. V gene TRBV19 combines with J gene TRBJ1-5; maybe TRBD1 (5 bases). Between the trimmed V and J ends, which lost 3 bases and 2 bases, there was a span of 8 bases. From germline, CDR1 is LNHDA and CDR2 SQIVND (reference sequence). The CDR3 runs to 14 residues. The CDR3 DNA sequence: TGTGCCAGTAGTATCGCCAGGGGCAATCAGCCCCAGCATTTT. Translating gives CASSIARGNQPQHF. The full variable domain, with the rest looked up from reference TRBV19 and TRBJ1-5, is DGGITQSPKYLFRKEGQNVTLSCEQNLNHDAMYWYRQDPGQGLRLIYYSQIVNDFQKGDIAEGYSVSREKKESFPLTVTSAQKNPTAFYLCASSIARGNQPQHFGDGTRLSIL.

The chain combines TRBV12-3 or TRBV12-4 with TRBJ2-2, with TRBD1 matching 10 bases. The CDR3 has 16 residues. V gave up 7 bases and J gave up 5 bases; unmatched junction bases: 10. The chain's CDR3 is CASTSRQGAGTGELFF. CDR3 in DNA: TGTGCCAGCACCTCGCGACAGGGGGCGGGAACCGGGGAGCTGTTTTTT.

In this sample, this clonotype turned up a few times. The rearrangement uses TRBV5-6 and TRBJ1-1; a weak D match, TRBD1 (5 bases). CDR3 length: 15 residues. Per germline, CDR1 SGHDT and CDR2 YYEEEE. The ends were cut back, 0 bases at V and 0 bases at J, with 9 bases in the middle. The CDR3 here is CASSLVGGMNTEAFF. The CDR3 DNA is TGTGCCAGCAGCTTGGTCGGGGGGATGAACACTGAAGCTTTCTTT.

This chain uses TRBV12-3 or TRBV12-4 with TRBJ2-1, with 11 bases identical to TRBD2. The CDR3 is 14 residues long. V lost 10 bases and J lost 7; bases outside the gene matches: 9. The CDR3 DNA reads as TGTGCCACCCAGCATCCTAGCGGGAGGAATGAGCAGTTCTTC. Translation: CATQHPSGRNEQFF.

The table lists this clonotype with many counts. The rearrangement uses TRBV28 and TRBJ2-3; the D is unclear. CDR3 length: 14 residues. V lost 0 bases, J lost 4 bases, and 8 bases lay in between. Germline V gene lookup returns CDR1 MDHEN and CDR2 SYDVKM. The CDR3 is CASSLWGRPDTQYF. CDR3 nucleotide sequence: TGTGCCAGCAGTTTATGGGGTCGCCCAGATACGCAGTATTTT.

This clonotype was counted at least ten times. The rearrangement links TRBV11-2 to TRBJ2-3, with D hard to call. Trimming cost V 5 bases and J 4 bases, with 7 bases left between them. The germline V gene has CDR1 SGHAT and CDR2 FQNNGV. The CDR3 is 12 residues long. The CDR3 loop reads CASSPPSDTQYF. The CDR3 nucleotides read TGTGCCAGCAGCCCCCCATCAGATACGCAGTATTTT.

This chain links TRBV20-1 with TRBJ2-1; TRBD1 matches at 8 bases. Germline assignment: CDR1 DFQATT and CDR2 SNEGSKA (reference sequence). The CDR3 contains 15 residues. V dropped 6 bases and J dropped 8; count of bases not matched to a gene: 15. CDR3 amino acids: CSALDPGGAIYEQFF. The CDR3 DNA sequence: TGCAGTGCCCTGGACCCAGGGGGCGCAATATATGAGCAGTTCTTC.

This clonotype occurred once. V is TRBV7-3 and J is TRBJ2-2; 12 nucleotides match TRBD2. Germline V gene data show CDR1 as SGHTA and CDR2 as FQGTGA. The V gene end was trimmed by 5 bases and the J gene end by 7 bases; junction bases not matched to a gene: 5. The CDR3 is made up of 15 amino acids. CDR3 region: CASSPRTSGIGELFF. For the CDR3, the DNA is TGTGCCAGCAGCCCTAGGACTAGCGGGATCGGGGAGCTGTTTTTT.

This clonotype was seen repeatedly, ten times or more. The chain has TRBV7-9 and TRBJ2-7; 8 bases agree with TRBD2. Looked up from germline, CDR1 is SEHNR and CDR2 is FQNEAQ (reference sequence). J was trimmed by 5 bases and V by 5 bases; bases with no gene match: 11. The CDR3 length is 15 residues. CDR3 DNA sequence: TGTGCCAGCAGCGTAGGGAGTAGCGGGAACAACGAGCAGTACTTC. Encoded protein: CASSVGSSGNNEQYF.